This T cell receptor (beta chain) was sequenced in a study of T-cell reconstitution after alpha-beta-depleted transplantation in children. The germline gives CDR1 SEHNR, CDR2 FQNEAQ (reference sequence). The CDR3 totals 17 residues. Losses at the gene ends were 1 base for V and 5 bases for J; bases not matched to a gene: 11. A TCRbeta library incorporating unique molecular identifiers was prepared. TCRdb independently ran MiXCR on the PCR reads; one entry per CDR3 protein. The table includes about 340,000 distinct CDR3 sequences, about a tenth detected once. Source: PBMCs from the stem cell graft donor, taken from the stem cell graft. The rearrangement uses TRBV7-9 and TRBJ2-5, with 9 bases matching TRBD2. This receptor was obtained from a human donor who donated a stem cell graft to a child with acute lymphoblastic leukemia. CDR3 amino acids: CASSLDRAGGWRETQYF. DNA of the CDR3: TGTGCCAGCAGCTTAGATCGAGCGGGAGGATGGAGGGAGACCCAGTACTTC. Supplemented by reference TRBV7-9 and TRBJ2-5, the full variable domain reads DTGVSQNPRHKITKRGQNVTFRCDPISEHNRLYWYRQTLGQGPEFLTYFQNEAQLEKSRLLSDRFSAERPKGSFSTLEIQRTEQGDSAMYLCASSLDRAGGWRETQYFGPGTRLLVL.